This section outlines one TCR beta chain sequence together with its context. Its antigen is undetermined. TCRdb reprocessed the RT-PCR reads with MiXCR, giving one entry per CDR3 protein. Among around 850,000 distinct CDR3 sequences listed, approximately 18% were seen once. The source of the sample is a study of response to subunit inactivated influenza vaccine. Overall study findings and caveats: The authors suggested that few new T cells are recruited per seasonal influenza vaccination.

This CDR3 comprises 13 residues. The ends were cut back, 8 bases at V and 7 bases at J, with 14 bases in the middle. The specimen was PBMCs from blood, collected roughly 5 days after vaccination. This TCR derives from a man in his forties or fifties who received an inactivated influenza vaccine. V usage is TRBV12-3 or TRBV12-4 and J usage is TRBJ2-2, with D perhaps TRBD1 or TRBD2 (6 bases each). The CDR3 sequence is CASSEGGIGELFF. CDR3 DNA: TGTGCCAGCTCGGAGGGGGGCATCGGGGAGCTGTTTTTT.